This T cell receptor (beta chain) was found in a study of T-cell reconstitution after alpha-beta-depleted transplantation in children. Germline V gives CDR1 SGHVS, CDR2 FQNEAQ. With V trimmed by 5 bases and J by 0 bases, 4 bases remained unmatched. The CDR3 sequence is 15 residues long. Unique molecular identifiers were used in preparing the TCRbeta library. TCRdb re-called the PCR reads with MiXCR, one entry per CDR3 protein. Seen here are under 300,000 distinct CDR3 sequences, 11% observed once, and the top ten hold about 25%. This clonotype appeared many times. Its antigen is not identified. Study results and limitations: The main origin of T-cell counts and diversity one year after transplant was newly produced T cells. Surviving recipient T cells and intrathymic progenitors accounted for some patients' high TCRbeta diversity at day 60.

This chain links TRBV7-8 with TRBJ2-1, with TRBD1 matching 7 bases. This receptor was identified in a male patient between 2 and 10 years old who had a stem cell transplant for chronic granulomatous disease, so the T cells may come from the graft donor. The sequences come from peripheral blood, collected 180 days after TCRalphabeta/CD19-depleted stem cell transplant. As DNA, the CDR3 is TGTGCCAGCAGCCCCCGGGACAGCTCCTACAATGAGCAGTTCTTC. Its translation is CASSPRDSSYNEQFF.